The sequence of this TCR beta chain was determined in a study of OX40 agonist ivuxolimab in advanced cancers. On the study more broadly: An agonistic human IgG2 monoclonal antibody against OX40 (CD134) was given. At doses from 0.01 to 10 mg/kg, patients were given intravenous ivuxolimab every 2 weeks.

The table came from immunoSEQ multiplex PCR; TCRdb's copy has only in-frame clones and leaves some out. The sample has around 75,000 clones; nearly 90% are singletons. Trimming at V came to 2 bases and at J to 1 base, leaving 4 bases not matched to a gene. Germline V lookup: CDR1 ENHRY, CDR2 SYGVKD. The CDR3 covers 15 residues. Blood specimens came from baseline, cycle 4 day 1, and cycle 7 day 1. The rearrangement uses TRBV10-3 and TRBJ2-7; TRBD2 matches 8 bases. Sequenced material: CD4+ or CD8+ T cells sorted from blood, taken in a trial of the OX40 agonist ivuxolimab. The receptor's source is an adult with an advanced solid tumor such as melanoma, head and neck, liver or kidney cancer. The CDR3 nucleotides are TGTGCCATCAGTGAGGGAATAGCGGGGTCCTACGAGCAGTACTTC. Its protein product is CAISEGIAGSYEQYF.